The following is a T cell receptor beta chain sequence with its context. Its antigen is as yet unknown. This sample's time point: newly diagnosed, previously untreated cHL patient sample. Acting as the comparison were PBMCs from newly diagnosed, untreated classical Hodgkin lymphoma. The data derive from a study of PD-1 blockade in classical Hodgkin lymphoma. Findings of the study overall: Why the repertoires differ is still unclear, perhaps disease activity or prior therapy. At baseline, newly diagnosed patients reportedly showed less TCR diversity than healthy donors.

Germline CDR1 and CDR2: PRHDT and FYEKMQ (reference sequence). The CDR3 runs to 15 residues. V lost 5 bases, J lost 0 bases, and 4 bases stayed unmatched. The protocol was immunoSEQ multiplex PCR, while the TCRdb copy is restricted to in-frame clones and leaves out a portion. The table shows 25,000 to 30,000 clones, with approximately 93% occurring only once. This chain connects TRBV13 to TRBJ2-1, with 7 bases that match TRBD1. The sequenced sample consisted of peripheral blood mononuclear cells (PBMCs). This sequence originates from a human donor with classical Hodgkin lymphoma. This chain's CDR3 is CASSPTGDSYNEQFF. The CDR3 bases are TGTGCCAGCAGCCCTACAGGGGACTCCTACAATGAGCAGTTCTTC.